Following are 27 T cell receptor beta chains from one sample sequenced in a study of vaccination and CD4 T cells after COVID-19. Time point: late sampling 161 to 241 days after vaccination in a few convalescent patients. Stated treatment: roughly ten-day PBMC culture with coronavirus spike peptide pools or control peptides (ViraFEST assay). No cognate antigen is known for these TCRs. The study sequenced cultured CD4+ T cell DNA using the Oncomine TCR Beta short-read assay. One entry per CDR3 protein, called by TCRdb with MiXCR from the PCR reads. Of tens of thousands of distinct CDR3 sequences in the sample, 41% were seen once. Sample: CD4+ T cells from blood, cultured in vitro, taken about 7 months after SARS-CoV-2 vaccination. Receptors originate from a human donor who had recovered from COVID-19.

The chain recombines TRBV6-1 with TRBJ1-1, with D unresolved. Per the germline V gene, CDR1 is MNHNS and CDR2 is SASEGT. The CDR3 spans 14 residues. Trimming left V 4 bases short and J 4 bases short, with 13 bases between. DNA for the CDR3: TGTGCCAGCAGTGCAGAGGGTCTGAGCACTGAAGCTTTCTTT. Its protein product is CASSAEGLSTEAFF.

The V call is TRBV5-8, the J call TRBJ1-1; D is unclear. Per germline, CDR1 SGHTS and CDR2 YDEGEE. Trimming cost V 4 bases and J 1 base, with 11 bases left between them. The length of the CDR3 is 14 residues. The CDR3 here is CASSQFRGNTEAFF. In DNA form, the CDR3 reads TGTGCCAGCAGCCAATTTCGGGGGAACACTGAAGCTTTCTTT.

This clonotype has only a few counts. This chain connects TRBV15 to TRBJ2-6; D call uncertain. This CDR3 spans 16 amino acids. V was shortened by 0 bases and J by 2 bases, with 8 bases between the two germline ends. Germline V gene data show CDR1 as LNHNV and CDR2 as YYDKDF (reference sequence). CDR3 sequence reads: CATSRDGRTGANVLTF. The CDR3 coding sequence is TGTGCCACCAGCAGAGATGGCAGGACTGGGGCCAACGTCCTGACTTTC. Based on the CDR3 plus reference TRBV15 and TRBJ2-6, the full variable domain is DAMVIQNPRYQVTQFGKPVTLSCSQTLNHNVMYWYQQKSSQAPKLLFHYYDKDFNNEADTPDNFQSRRPNTSFCFLDIRSPGLGDTAMYLCATSRDGRTGANVLTFGAGSRLTVL.

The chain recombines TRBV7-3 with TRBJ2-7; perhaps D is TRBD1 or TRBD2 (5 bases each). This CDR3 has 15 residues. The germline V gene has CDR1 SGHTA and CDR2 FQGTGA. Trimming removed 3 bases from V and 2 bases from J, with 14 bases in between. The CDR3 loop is CASSLTGTGPYEQYF. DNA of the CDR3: TGTGCCAGCAGCTTGACCGGGACGGGTCCCTACGAGCAGTACTTC.

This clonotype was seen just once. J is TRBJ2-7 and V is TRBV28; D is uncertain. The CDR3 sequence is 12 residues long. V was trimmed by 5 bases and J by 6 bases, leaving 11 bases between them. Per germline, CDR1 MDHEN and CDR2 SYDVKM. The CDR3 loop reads CASSPGAREQYF. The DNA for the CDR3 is TGTGCCAGCAGTCCCGGCGCTCGCGAGCAGTACTTC.

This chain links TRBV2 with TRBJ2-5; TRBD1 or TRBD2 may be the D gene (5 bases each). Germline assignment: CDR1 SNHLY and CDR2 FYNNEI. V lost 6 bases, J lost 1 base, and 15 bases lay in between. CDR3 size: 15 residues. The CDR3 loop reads CASSLRGSLQETQYF. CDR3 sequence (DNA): TGTGCCAGCAGCTTGAGGGGAAGCCTCCAAGAGACCCAGTACTTC.

CDR3 bases: TGCAGTGCTAGGCAATATAGCGGGAGGGCCTACGAGCAGTACTTC. Amino acids: CSARQYSGRAYEQYF. This rearrangement joins TRBV20-1 to TRBJ2-7, with 11 bases that match TRBD2. The V gene end was trimmed by 3 bases and the J gene end by 2 bases; junction bases not matched to a gene: 6. The germline V gene has CDR1 DFQATT and CDR2 SNEGSKA (reference sequence). This CDR3 comprises 15 residues.

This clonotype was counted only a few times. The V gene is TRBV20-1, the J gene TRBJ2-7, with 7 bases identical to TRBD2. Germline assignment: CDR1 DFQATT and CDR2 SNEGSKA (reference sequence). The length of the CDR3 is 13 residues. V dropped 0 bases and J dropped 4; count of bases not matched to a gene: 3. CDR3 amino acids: CSAREGLPYEQYF. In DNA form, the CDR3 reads TGCAGTGCTAGAGAGGGACTACCATACGAGCAGTACTTC.

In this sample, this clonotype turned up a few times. Here the CDR3 DNA reads TGTGCCAGCAGCTTAGGTCTAGGGAGGGGCACTGAAGCTTTCTTT. Translated, it gives CASSLGLGRGTEAFF. V and J are TRBV7-2 and TRBJ1-1, with TRBD1 as a possible D gene (5 bases). CDR3 size: 15 residues. Trimming shortened V by 1 base and J by 4 bases, and 13 bases separated the two germline ends. Germline values: CDR1 SGHTA, CDR2 FQGNSA.

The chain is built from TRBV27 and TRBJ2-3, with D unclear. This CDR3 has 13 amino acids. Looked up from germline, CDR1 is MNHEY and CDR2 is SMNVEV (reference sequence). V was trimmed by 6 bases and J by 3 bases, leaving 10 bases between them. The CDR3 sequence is CASRTLLTDTQYF. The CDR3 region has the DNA TGTGCCAGCAGGACCCTTTTGACAGATACGCAGTATTTT.

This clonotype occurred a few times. The CDR3 DNA is TGTGCCAGCAGCTTAGCTCCTAGATTTTCTAGGCCGCATGAGCAGTTCTTC. Translating it yields CASSLAPRFSRPHEQFF. This chain links TRBV7-9 with TRBJ2-1; D unclear. Germline CDR1 is SEHNR and CDR2 is FQNEAQ (reference sequence). CDR3 size: 17 residues. With 0 bases removed from V and 8 bases from J, the gap between germline ends came to 20 bases.

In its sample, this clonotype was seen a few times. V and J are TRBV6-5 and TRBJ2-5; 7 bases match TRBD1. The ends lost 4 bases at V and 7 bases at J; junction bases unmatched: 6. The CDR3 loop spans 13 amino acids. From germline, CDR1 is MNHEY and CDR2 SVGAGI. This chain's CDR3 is CASSSGTALTQYF. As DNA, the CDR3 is TGTGCCAGCAGTTCCGGGACAGCGTTGACCCAGTACTTC.

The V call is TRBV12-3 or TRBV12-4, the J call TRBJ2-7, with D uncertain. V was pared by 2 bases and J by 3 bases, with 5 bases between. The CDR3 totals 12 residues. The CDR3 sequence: CASSLFFYEQYF. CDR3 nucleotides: TGTGCCAGCAGTTTATTCTTCTACGAGCAGTACTTC.

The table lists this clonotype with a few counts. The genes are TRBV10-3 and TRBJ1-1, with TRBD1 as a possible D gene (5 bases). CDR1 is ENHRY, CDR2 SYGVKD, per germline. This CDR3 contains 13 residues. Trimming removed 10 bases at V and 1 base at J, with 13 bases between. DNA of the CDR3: TGTGCCACCAAAAGGGGTCCGAACACTGAAGCTTTCTTT. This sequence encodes CATKRGPNTEAFF.

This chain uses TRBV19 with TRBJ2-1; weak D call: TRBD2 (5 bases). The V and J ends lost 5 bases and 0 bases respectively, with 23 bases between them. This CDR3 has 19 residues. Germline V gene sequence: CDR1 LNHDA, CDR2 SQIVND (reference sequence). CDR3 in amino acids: CASSWSGLPRDSSYNEQFF. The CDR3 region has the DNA TGTGCCAGTAGTTGGAGCGGCCTGCCCCGTGATAGCTCCTACAATGAGCAGTTCTTC.

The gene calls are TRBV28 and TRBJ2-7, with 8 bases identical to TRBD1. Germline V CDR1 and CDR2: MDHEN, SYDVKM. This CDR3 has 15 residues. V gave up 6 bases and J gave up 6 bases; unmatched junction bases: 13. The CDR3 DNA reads TGTGCCAGCAGCCCCCGGACAGGGTTAAGTCTCGAGCAGTACTTC. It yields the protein CASSPRTGLSLEQYF.

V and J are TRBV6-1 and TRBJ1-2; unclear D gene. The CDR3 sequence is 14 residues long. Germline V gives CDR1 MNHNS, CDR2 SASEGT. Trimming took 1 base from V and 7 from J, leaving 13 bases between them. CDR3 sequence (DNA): TGTGCCAGCAGTGAAGTCGGTGCATCCGTTGGCTACACCTTC. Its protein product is CASSEVGASVGYTF.

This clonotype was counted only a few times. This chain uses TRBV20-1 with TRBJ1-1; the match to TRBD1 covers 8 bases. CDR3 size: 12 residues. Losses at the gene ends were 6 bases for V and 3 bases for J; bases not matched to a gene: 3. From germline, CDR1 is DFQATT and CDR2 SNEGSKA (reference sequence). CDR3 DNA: TGCAGTGCAAGACAGGGGTACACTGAAGCTTTCTTT. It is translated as CSARQGYTEAFF.

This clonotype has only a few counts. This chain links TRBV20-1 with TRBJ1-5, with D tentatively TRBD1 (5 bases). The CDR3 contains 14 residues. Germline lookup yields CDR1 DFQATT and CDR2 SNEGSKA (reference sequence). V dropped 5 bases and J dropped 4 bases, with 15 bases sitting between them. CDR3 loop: CSALPGRRNQPQHF. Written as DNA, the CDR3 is TGCAGTGCTCTACCGGGGCGACGAAATCAGCCCCAGCATTTT.

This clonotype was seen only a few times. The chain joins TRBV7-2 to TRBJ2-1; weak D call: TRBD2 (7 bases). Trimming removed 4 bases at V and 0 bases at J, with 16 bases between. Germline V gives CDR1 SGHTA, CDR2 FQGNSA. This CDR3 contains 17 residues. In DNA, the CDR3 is TGTGCCAGCAGCTCCCCTCGCGGGGGCAGCTCCTACAATGAGCAGTTCTTC. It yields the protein CASSSPRGGSSYNEQFF.

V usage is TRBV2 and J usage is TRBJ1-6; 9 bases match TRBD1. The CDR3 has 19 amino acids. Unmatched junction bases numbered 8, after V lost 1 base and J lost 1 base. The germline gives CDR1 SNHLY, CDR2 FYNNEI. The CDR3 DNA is TGTGCCAGCAGTGAAGGGGGACAGGGTTGGGCGTCCTATAATTCACCCCTCCACTTT. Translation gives CASSEGGQGWASYNSPLHF.

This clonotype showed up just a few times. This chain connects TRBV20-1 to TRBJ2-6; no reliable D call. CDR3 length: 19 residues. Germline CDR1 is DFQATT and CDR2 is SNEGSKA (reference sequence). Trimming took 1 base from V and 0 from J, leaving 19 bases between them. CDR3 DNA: TGCAGTGCTAGAGTGAGGACCGGGTGGACCAACTCTGGGGCCAACGTCCTGACTTTC. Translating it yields CSARVRTGWTNSGANVLTF.

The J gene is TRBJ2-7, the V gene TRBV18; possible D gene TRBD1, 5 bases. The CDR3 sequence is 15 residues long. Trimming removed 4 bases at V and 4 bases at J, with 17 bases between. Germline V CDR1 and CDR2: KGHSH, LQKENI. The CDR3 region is CASSLFLDTEYEQYF. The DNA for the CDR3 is TGTGCCAGCTCACTATTCTTGGACACGGAATACGAGCAGTACTTC.

CDR3 nucleotides: TGCAGTGCAACTAGTGGGGGGTTTTATAGCGGGCGCAGATCGACCCAGTACTTC. It encodes CSATSGGFYSGRRSTQYF. The chain employs TRBV20-1 and TRBJ2-5; TRBD2 matches at 7 bases. There are 18 residues in the CDR3. The germline V gene encodes CDR1 DFQATT and CDR2 SNEGSKA (reference sequence). J was trimmed by 7 bases and V by 6 bases; bases with no gene match: 26.

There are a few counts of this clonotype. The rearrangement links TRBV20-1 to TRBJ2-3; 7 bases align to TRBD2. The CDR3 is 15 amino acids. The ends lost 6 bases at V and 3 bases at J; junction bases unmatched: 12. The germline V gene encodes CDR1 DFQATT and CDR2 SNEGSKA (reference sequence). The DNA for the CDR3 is TGCAGTGCCCCCTCACTTAGCGGGTGGACAGATACGCAGTATTTT. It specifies CSAPSLSGWTDTQYF.

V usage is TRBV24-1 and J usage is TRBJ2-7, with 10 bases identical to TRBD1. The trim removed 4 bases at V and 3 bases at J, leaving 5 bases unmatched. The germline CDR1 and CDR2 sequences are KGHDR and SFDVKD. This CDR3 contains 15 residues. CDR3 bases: TGTGCCACCAGTGACCCAGGACAGGGGGTCTACGAGCAGTACTTC. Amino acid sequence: CATSDPGQGVYEQYF.

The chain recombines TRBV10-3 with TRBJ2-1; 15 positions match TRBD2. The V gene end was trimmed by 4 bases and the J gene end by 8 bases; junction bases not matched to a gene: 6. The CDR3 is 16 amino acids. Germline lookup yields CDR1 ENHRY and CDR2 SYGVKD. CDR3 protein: CAISGGTSGRRDEQFF. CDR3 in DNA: TGTGCCATCAGTGGCGGGACTAGCGGGAGGAGGGATGAGCAGTTCTTC.